Listed below are T cell receptor beta chains from one sample, sequenced in a study of technical replicates of blood from a handful of donors. Profiled with immunoSEQ multiplex PCR; TCRdb holds only in-frame clones, not every one. This sample has 80,000 to 100,000 clones; about 96% occur once, and the top ten carry around 0.21%. The sample was T cells isolated from PBMCs. Source of these receptors: a human donor in good health. Both conserved end residues are part of each CDR3. Each record gives: CDR3 length, clone size, J gene, V gene, D gene, CDR3 protein, CDR3 DNA. A D gene is named only where the DNA matches it firmly. Some rows have no size entry. The others give once, few or many, or a class for an expanded clone.

>16|-|TRBJ2-5|TRBV6-5|TRBD1
CASSLGDRGGQETQYF
TGTGCCAGCAGTTTGGGGGACAGGGGAGGCCAAGAGACCCAGTACTTC
>12|-|TRBJ1-1|TRBV5-5|-
CASSVHSPEAFF
TGTGCCAGCAGTGTTCACTCCCCTGAAGCTTTCTTT
>16|once|TRBJ2-1|TRBV7-7|TRBD1
CASSTGTGGSYNEQFF
TGTGCCAGCAGTACCGGGACAGGGGGCTCCTACAATGAGCAGTTCTTC
>12|-|TRBJ2-1|TRBV29-1|-
CSVGTPYIEQFF
TGCAGCGTCGGGACACCTTATATTGAGCAGTTCTTC
>13|-|TRBJ2-7|TRBV5-1|TRBD1
CASSSDRGRMEYF
TGCGCCAGCAGCTCCGACAGGGGGCGAATGGAGTACTTC
>16|-|TRBJ1-3|TRBV11-2|-
CASSSIRNSSGNTIYF
TGTGCCAGCAGCTCAATTAGGAACAGCTCTGGAAACACCATATATTTT
>14|-|TRBJ2-5|TRBV28|-
CASSRVPVQETQYF
TGTGCCAGCAGCCGCGTCCCGGTGCAAGAGACCCAGTACTTC
>14|-|TRBJ2-7|TRBV7-9|TRBD2
CASSGSGMNYEQYF
TGTGCCAGCAGCGGTAGCGGGATGAACTACGAGCAGTACTTC
>22|-|TRBJ1-5|TRBV4-1|TRBD1
CASSQDFTLGQGFDYSNQPQHF
TGCGCCAGCAGCCAAGATTTCACCCTAGGACAGGGATTCGATTATAGCAATCAGCCCCAGCATTTT
>17|-|TRBJ2-3|TRBV7-6|TRBD2
CASSLDQSGGPRDTQYF
TGTGCCAGCAGCTTAGATCAGTCGGGAGGGCCGAGGGATACGCAGTATTTT
>10|-|TRBJ1-2|TRBV20-1|-
CSASSRGYTF
TGCAGTGCTAGCTCCCGTGGCTACACCTTC
>15|once|TRBJ2-2|TRBV5-1|TRBD2
CASSLAGGATGELFF
TGCGCCAGCAGCTTGGCCGGGGGGGCCACCGGGGAGCTGTTTTTT
>14|-|TRBJ2-3|TRBV7-7|-
CASSPHSSTDTQYF
TGTGCCAGCAGCCCCCACAGCAGCACAGATACGCAGTATTTT
>14|-|TRBJ2-1|TRBV5-1|TRBD2
CASSPGLYFGEQFF
TGCGCCAGCAGCCCGGGACTATACTTCGGTGAGCAGTTCTTC
>15|-|TRBJ2-7|TRBV28|-
CASSTPGGRSYEQYF
TGTGCCAGCAGCACGCCGGGGGGCCGTTCTTACGAGCAGTACTTC
>18|-|TRBJ2-3|TRBV21-1|-
CAREPGTSGGEGADTQYF
TGTGCCAGGGAACCCGGGACTAGCGGGGGGGAAGGGGCAGATACGCAGTATTTT
>15|-|TRBJ2-1|TRBV7-9|-
CASSQLAGHNNEQFF
TGTGCCAGCAGCCAGCTTGCGGGCCACAACAATGAGCAGTTCTTC
>15|-|TRBJ2-2|TRBV11-2|TRBD1
CASSFQGANTGELFF
TGTGCCAGCAGCTTCCAGGGGGCTAACACCGGGGAGCTGTTTTTT
>14|once|TRBJ2-7|TRBV5-1|TRBD1
CASSFVQGAYEQYF
TGCGCCAGCAGCTTTGTACAGGGGGCCTACGAGCAGTACTTC
>15|-|TRBJ1-5|TRBV9|TRBD1
CASSLTGVGNQPQHF
TGTGCCAGCAGCCTTACAGGGGTGGGTAATCAGCCCCAGCATTTT
>15|-|TRBJ1-4|TRBV7-6|-
CASSLWQPNNEKLFF
TGTGCCAGCAGCTTATGGCAACCAAATAATGAAAAACTGTTTTTT
>14|-|TRBJ1-6|TRBV27|-
CASSLDISYSPLHF
TGTGCCAGCAGTTTGGACATTTCATATTCACCCCTCCACTTT
>16|-|TRBJ1-2|TRBV6-1|TRBD1
CASSDPWTGGPTGYTF
TGTGCCAGCAGTGATCCCTGGACAGGCGGTCCCACTGGCTACACCTTC
>17|-|TRBJ2-3|TRBV7-2|-
CASSLAPSAYSTDTQYF
TGTGCCAGCAGCTTAGCTCCTAGCGCCTATAGCACAGATACGCAGTATTTT
>15|-|TRBJ2-7|TRBV7-9|-
CASSRAEGSIHEQYF
TGTGCCAGCAGCCGAGCGGAGGGTAGTATCCACGAGCAGTACTTC
>15|-|TRBJ2-4|TRBV15|TRBD1
CATSRVVTGGNIQYF
TGTGCCACCAGCAGAGTCGTAACAGGGGGGAACATTCAGTACTTC
>12|-|TRBJ2-1|TRBV25-1|-
CASSERAVEQFF
TGTGCCAGCAGTGAAAGAGCGGTCGAGCAGTTCTTC
>15|-|TRBJ1-5|TRBV5-5|-
CASSLGGDGNQPQHF
TGTGCCAGCAGCTTGGGCGGGGACGGCAATCAGCCCCAGCATTTT